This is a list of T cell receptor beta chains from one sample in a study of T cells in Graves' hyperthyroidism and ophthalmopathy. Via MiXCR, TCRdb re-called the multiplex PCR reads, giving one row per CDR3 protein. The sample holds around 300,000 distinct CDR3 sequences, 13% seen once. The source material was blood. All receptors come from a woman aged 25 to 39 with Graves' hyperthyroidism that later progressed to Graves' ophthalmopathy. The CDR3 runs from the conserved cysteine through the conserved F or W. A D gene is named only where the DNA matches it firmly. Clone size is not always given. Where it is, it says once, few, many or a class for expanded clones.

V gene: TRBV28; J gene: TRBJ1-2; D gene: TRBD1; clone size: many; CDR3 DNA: TGTGCCAGCAGTTTAATTTCTACAGGGGGACTAAACTATGGCTACACCTTC; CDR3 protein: CASSLISTGGLNYGYTF
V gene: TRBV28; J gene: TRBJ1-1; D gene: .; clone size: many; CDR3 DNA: TGTGCCAGCAGTTTGACAATAGAGGGCGGTGAAGCTTTCTTT; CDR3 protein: CASSLTIEGGEAFF
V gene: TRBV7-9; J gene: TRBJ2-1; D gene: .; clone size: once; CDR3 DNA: TGTGCCAGCACACGGGGACATGACAGACAGTTCTTC; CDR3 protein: CASTRGHDRQFF
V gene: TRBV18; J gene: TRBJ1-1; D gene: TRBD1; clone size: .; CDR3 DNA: TGTGCCAGCTCAGCACAGGGGGAGACCACTGAAGCTTTCTTT; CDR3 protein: CASSAQGETTEAFF
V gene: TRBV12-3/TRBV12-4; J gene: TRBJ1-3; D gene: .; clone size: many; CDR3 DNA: TGTGCCAGCAGAAATAGTTACTCTGGAAACACCATATATTTT; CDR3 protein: CASRNSYSGNTIYF
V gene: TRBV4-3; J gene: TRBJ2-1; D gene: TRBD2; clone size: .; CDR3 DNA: TGCGCCAGCAGCCAAGATCCGGGACTAGCGGGAGTTTATGAGCAGTTCTTC; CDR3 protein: CASSQDPGLAGVYEQFF
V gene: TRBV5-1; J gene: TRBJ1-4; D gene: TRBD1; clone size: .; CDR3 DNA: TGCGCCAGCGGAGGGACAGGGAGGGAAAAACTGTTTTTT; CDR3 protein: CASGGTGREKLFF
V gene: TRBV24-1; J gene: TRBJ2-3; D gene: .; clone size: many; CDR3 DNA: TGTGCCACCAGTGATTTTGGGGACATAGGCACAGATACGCAGTATTTT; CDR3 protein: CATSDFGDIGTDTQYF
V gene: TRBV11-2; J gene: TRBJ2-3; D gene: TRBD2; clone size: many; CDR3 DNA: TGTGCCAGCAGCGGGGGGGTGGACTACGGTACAGATACGCAGTATTTT; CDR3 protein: CASSGGVDYGTDTQYF
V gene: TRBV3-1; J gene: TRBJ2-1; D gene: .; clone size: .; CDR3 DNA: TGTGCCAGCAGCCAAGCCCAGGCCACTAACAATGAGCAGTTCTTC; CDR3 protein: CASSQAQATNNEQFF
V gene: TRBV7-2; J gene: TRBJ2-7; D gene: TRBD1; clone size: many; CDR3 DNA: TGTGCCAGCAGCTTAGATGTCGGGACAGCAACCTACGAGCAGTACTTC; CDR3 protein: CASSLDVGTATYEQYF
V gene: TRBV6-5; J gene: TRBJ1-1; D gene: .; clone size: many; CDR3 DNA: TGTGCCAGCAGTTACTCGGGGGCGAGAACTGAAGCTTTCTTT; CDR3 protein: CASSYSGARTEAFF
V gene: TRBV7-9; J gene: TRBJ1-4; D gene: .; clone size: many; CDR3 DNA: TGTGCCAGCAGCTTAGCTGGTGCAACTAATGAAAAACTGTTTTTT; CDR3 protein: CASSLAGATNEKLFF
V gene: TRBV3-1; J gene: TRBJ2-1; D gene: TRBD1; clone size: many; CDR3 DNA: TGTGCCAGCAGCCGGACAGGGGATGAGCAGTTCTTC; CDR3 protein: CASSRTGDEQFF
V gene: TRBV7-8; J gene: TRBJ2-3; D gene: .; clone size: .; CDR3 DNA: TGTGCCAGCAGCTCCCTAGAAATTGATACGCAGTATTTT; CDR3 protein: CASSSLEIDTQYF
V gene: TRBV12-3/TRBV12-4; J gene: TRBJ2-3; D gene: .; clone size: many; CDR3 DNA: TGTGCCAGCAGAGTTGACAGGTTGAGCACAGATACGCAGTATTTT; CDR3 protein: CASRVDRLSTDTQYF
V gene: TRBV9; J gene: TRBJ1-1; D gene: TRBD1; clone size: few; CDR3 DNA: TGTGCCAGCAGCGTAGAACAGGGGGACACTGAAGCTTTCTTT; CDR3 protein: CASSVEQGDTEAFF
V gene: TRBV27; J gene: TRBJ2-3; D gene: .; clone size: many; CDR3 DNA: TGTGCCAGCAGTTTATATTCCGTAATGGGAAATACGCAGTATTTT; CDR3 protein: CASSLYSVMGNTQYF
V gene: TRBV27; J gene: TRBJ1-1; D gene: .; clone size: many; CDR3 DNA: TGTGCCAGCGGGCCCCTCGGGAACACTGAAGCTTTCTTT; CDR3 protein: CASGPLGNTEAFF
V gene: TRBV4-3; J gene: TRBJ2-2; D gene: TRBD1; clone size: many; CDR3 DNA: TGCGCCAGCAGCCAAGATAGGGGGACAGCGAACACCGGGGAGCTGTTTTTT; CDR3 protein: CASSQDRGTANTGELFF
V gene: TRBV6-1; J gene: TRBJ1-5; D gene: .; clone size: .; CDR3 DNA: TGTGCCTGTGTCCCAAGGGATAGCAATCAGCCCCAGCATTTT; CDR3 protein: CACVPRDSNQPQHF
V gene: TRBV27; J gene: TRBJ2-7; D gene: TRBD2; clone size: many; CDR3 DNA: TGTGCCAGCAGCCTTACGGGACTAGCGGGAGGGCCCTCCAACGAGCAGTACTTC; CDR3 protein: CASSLTGLAGGPSNEQYF
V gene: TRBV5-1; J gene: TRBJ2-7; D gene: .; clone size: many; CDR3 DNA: TGCGCCAGCAGCGGGGCGGTAGAAAGCTCCTACGAGCAGTACTTC; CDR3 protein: CASSGAVESSYEQYF
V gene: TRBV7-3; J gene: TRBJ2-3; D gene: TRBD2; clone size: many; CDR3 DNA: TGTGCCAGCAGCTTTCTTGTGGTGTCCCGGGCGGGAGCATCAGATACGCAGTATTTT; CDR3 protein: CASSFLVVSRAGASDTQYF
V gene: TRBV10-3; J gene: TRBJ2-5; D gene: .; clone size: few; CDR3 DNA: TGTGCCATCAGTGGGTGGGGGAGCCAAGAGACCCAGTACTTC; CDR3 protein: CAISGWGSQETQYF
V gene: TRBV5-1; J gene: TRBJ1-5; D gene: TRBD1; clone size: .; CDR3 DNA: TGCGCCAGCAGTACGGGGACAGCCACGGGTCAGCCCCAGCATTTT; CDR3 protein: CASSTGTATGQPQHF
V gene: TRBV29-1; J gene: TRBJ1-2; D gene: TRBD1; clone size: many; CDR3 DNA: TGCAGCGTACAGACAGGGGGGTATGGCTACACCTTC; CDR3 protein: CSVQTGGYGYTF
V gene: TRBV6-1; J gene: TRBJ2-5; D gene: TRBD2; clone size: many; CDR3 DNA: TGTGCCAGCAGCCAGCGGGAGCAAGAGACCCAGTACTTC; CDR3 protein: CASSQREQETQYF
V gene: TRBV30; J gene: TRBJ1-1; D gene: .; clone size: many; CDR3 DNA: TGTGCCTGGAGTCTGCCAGGAATGAACACTGAAGCTTTCTTT; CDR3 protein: CAWSLPGMNTEAFF
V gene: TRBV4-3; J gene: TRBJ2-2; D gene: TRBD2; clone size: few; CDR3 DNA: TGCGCCAGCAGTTTAGCGGGAGGGCCGATCGCCGGGGAGCTGTTTTTT; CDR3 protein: CASSLAGGPIAGELFF
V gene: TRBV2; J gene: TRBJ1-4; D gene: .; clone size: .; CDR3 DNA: TGTGCCAGCAATTTCGGGGGACATGCAACTAATGAAAAACTGTTTTTT; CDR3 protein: CASNFGGHATNEKLFF
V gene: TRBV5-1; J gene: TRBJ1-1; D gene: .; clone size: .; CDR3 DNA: TGCGCCAGCAGCCCATGGGTGAACACTGAAGCTTTCTTT; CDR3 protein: CASSPWVNTEAFF
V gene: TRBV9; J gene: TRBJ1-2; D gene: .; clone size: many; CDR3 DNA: TGTGCCAGCAGTGTGGGCCAGGGGAACTATGGCTACACCTTC; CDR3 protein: CASSVGQGNYGYTF
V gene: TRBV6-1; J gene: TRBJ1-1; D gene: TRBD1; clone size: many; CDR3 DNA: TGTGCCAGCACCTCCCGAGACAGGGGGCGGAACACTGAAGCTTTCTTT; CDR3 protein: CASTSRDRGRNTEAFF
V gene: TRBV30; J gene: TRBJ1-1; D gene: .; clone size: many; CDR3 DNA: TGTGCCTGGAAGAAAGAATTTAACACTGAAGCTTTCTTT; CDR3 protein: CAWKKEFNTEAFF
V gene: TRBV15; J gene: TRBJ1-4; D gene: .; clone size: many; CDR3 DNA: TGTGCCACCAGCAGAGATTTGTGGCGAATGGAGGATGAAAAACTGTTTTTT; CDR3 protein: CATSRDLWRMEDEKLFF
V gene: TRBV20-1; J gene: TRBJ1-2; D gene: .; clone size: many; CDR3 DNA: TGCAGTGCTCCGGACTCTCCCGGGGCTGGCTACACCTTC; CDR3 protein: CSAPDSPGAGYTF
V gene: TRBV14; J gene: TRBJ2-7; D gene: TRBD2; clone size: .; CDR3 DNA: TGTGCCAGCAGCCAATTAGGCGGGAGGGGGGATATAGCGTACTTC; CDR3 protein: CASSQLGGRGDIAYF
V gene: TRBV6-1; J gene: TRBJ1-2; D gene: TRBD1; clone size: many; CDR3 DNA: TGTGCCAGCATCCCATACAGGGGGCGAAGCTATGGCTACACCTTC; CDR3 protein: CASIPYRGRSYGYTF
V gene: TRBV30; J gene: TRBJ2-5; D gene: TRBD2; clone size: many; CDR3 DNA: TGTGCCTGTCGACCGGGGGGAGAGACCCAGTACTTC; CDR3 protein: CACRPGGETQYF
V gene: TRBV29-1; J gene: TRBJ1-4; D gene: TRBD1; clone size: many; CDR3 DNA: TGCAGCGTCACAGGGGCGTTTAATGAAAAACTGTTTTTT; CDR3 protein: CSVTGAFNEKLFF
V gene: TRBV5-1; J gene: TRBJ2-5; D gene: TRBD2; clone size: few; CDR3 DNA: TGCGCCAGCAGCGGTGGACGGAGCCCGGGACTAGCGGGAGGTGGGCGTCAAGAGACCCAGTACTTC; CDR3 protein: CASSGGRSPGLAGGGRQETQYF
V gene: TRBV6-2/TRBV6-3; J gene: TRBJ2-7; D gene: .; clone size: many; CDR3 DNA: TGTGCCAGCGGCCTGGACAGAACCTACGAGCAGTACTTC; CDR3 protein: CASGLDRTYEQYF
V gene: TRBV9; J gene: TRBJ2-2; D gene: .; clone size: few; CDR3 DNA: TGTGCCAGCAGCGTGGGCGGGACACTGTCCATCGGGGAGCTGTTTTTT; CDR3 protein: CASSVGGTLSIGELFF
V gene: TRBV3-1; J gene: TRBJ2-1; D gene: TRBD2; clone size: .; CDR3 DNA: TGTGCCAGCACCCGGACTAGCGGGAGTCCGCGGAATGAGCAGTTCTTC; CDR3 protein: CASTRTSGSPRNEQFF
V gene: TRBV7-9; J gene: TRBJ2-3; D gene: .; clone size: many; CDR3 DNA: TGTGCCAGCAGCTTAGGAAACTTAGATACGCAGTATTTT; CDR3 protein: CASSLGNLDTQYF
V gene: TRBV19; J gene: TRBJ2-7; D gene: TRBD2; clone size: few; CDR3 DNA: TGTGCCAGTAGTAAGGCGGGAGTAGGATCCTACGAGCAGTACTTC; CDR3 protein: CASSKAGVGSYEQYF
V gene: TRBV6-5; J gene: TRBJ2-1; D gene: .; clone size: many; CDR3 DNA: TGTGCCAGCAGTTACGCGGCCCCCTACAATGAGCAGTTCTTC; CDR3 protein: CASSYAAPYNEQFF
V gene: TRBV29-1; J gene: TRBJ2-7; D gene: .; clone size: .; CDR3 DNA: TGCAGCGCTTTCACAAGTGGCGAGCAGTACTTC; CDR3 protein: CSAFTSGEQYF
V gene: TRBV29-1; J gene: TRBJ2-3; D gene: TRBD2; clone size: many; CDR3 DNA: TGCAGCGTTTTGGGCGGGAGTCTCACAGATACGCAGTATTTT; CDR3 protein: CSVLGGSLTDTQYF
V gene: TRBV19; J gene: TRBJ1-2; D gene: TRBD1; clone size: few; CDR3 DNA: TGTGCCAGTAGTATCGGACAGGGAGGGGATGGCTACACCTTC; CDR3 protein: CASSIGQGGDGYTF
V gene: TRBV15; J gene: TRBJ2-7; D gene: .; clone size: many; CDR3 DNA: TGTGCCACCAGAGAAAGGGGGCAGTACTTC; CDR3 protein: CATRERGQYF
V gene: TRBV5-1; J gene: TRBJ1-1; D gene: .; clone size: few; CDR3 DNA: TGCGCCAGCAGCTTGGTGGGGTACACTGAAGCTTTCTTT; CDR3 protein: CASSLVGYTEAFF
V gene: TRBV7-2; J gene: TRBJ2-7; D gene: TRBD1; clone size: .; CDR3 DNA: TGTGCCAGCAGCTTAGCGGGGACAGGGATACTTTTCCCTTCCTACGAGCAGTACTTC; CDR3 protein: CASSLAGTGILFPSYEQYF
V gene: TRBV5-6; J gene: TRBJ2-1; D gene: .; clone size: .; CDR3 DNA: TGTGCCAGCAGCTTGGTGCGCGTCAATGAGCAGTTCTTC; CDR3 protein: CASSLVRVNEQFF
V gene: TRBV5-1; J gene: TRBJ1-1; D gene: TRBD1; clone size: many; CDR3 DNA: TGCGCCAGCAGCTACAGGGGAGACACTGAAGCTTTCTTT; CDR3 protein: CASSYRGDTEAFF
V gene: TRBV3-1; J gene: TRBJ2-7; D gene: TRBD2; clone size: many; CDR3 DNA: TGTGCCAGCAGCCTCGGACTAGCGGTACCCTACGAGCAGTACTTC; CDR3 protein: CASSLGLAVPYEQYF